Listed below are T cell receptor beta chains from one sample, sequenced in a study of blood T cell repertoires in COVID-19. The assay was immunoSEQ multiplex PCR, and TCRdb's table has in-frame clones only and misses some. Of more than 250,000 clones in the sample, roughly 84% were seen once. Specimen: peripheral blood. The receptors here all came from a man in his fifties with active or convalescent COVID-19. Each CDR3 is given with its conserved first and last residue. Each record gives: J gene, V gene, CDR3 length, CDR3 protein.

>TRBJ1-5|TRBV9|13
CASSVDPREPQHF
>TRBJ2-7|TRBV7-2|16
CASSLARGGLRYEQYF
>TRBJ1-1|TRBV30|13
CAWTTDRNTEAFF
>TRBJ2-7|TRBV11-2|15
CASSLGRLASYEQYF
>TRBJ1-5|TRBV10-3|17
CAISESYLQGSNQPQHF
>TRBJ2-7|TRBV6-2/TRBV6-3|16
CASSIPGLAYSYEQYF
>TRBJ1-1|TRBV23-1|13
CASTPCPGCKAFF
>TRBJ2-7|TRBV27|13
CASSRGQGAEQYF
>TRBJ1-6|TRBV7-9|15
CASSWTGGYNSPLHF
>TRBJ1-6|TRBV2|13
CASSGSYNSPLHF
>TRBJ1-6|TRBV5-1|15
CASSLSGQGNSPLHF
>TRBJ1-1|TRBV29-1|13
CSVGEQGNTEAFF
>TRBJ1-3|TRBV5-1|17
CASSAVSRGLTGNTIYF
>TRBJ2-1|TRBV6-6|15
CASALTGGRNNEQFF
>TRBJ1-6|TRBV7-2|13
CASSLIGDSPLHF
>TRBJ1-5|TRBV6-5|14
CASSYNRDNQPQHF
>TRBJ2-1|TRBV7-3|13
CASSTTRDNEQFF
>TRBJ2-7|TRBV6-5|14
CASSPYGRKYEQYF
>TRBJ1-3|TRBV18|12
CASSPQGDTIYF
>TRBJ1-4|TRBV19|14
CASTQTGVNEKLFF
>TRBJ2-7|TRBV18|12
CASSPDRVEQYF
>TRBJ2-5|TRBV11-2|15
CASSQGDRDWETQYF
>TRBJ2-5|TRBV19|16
CASSIDPTPGQETQYF
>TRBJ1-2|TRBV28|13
CASSLSPGNGYTF
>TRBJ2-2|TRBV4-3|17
CASSQGAGRTVTGELFF
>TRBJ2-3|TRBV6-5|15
CASTPLAGVGDTQYF
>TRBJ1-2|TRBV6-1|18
CASSESSGRPSPGYGYTF
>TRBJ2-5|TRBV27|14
CASSPRPGQETQYF
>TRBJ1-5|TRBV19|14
CASSVTGGNQPQHF
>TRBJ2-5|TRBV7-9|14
CASSLGTGKETQYF
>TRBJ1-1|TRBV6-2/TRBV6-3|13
CASSYVPGTEAFF
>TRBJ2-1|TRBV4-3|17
CASSQDLGGGPSNEQFF
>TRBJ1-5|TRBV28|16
CASSPSTGQFNQPQHF
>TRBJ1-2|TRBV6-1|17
CASSEVLLPGQDYGYTF
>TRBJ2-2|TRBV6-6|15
CASRTRQGVTGELFF
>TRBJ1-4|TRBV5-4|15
CASSLGTGRDEKLFF
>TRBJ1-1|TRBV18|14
CASSRQGRNTEAFF
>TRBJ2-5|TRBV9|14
CASSGTGVRETQYF
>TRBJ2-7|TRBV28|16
CASSAMTSSVLYEQYF
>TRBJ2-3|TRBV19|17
CASSLLLAGGPSDTQYF
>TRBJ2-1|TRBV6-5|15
CASSLAGDHYNEQFF
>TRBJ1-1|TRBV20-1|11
CSAAGATEAFF
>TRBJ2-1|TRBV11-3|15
CASSSDRVSYNEQFF
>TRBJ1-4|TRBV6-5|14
CASTPGTPNEKLFF
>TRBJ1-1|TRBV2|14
CASSAGVMNTEAFF
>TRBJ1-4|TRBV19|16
CASSARGRGTNEKLFF
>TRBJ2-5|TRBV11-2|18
CASSFWLAGDGGQETQYF
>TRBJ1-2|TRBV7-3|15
CASSLGQGGYYGYTF